The 18 T cell receptor beta chains below come from one sample, sequenced in a study of monozygotic twins with cystic fibrosis. The protocol was immunoSEQ multiplex PCR, while the TCRdb copy is restricted to in-frame clones and leaves out a portion. Of over 10,000 clones in the sample, approximately 85% were seen once. The specimen was blood. The receptor source for this set is a man aged 18 to 29 with cystic fibrosis.

The chain is built from TRBV13 and TRBJ2-7, with 10 bases lining up with TRBD1. The CDR3 length is 15 residues. Per the germline V gene, CDR1 is PRHDT and CDR2 is FYEKMQ (reference sequence). Trimming cost V 5 bases and J 7 bases; bases outside gene matches: 11. CDR3 residues: CASSRRDRGVGEQYF. CDR3 nucleotide sequence: TGTGCCAGCAGCCGAAGGGACAGGGGCGTGGGGGAGCAGTACTTC.

J is TRBJ2-7 and V is TRBV19; maybe TRBD2 (5 bases). V shed 3 bases and J shed 0 bases, with 9 bases lying between them. Germline loops: CDR1 LNHDA, CDR2 SQIVND (reference sequence). This CDR3 contains 14 residues. The CDR3: CASSITGSSYEQYF. In DNA, the CDR3 is TGTGCCAGTAGTATTACGGGAAGCTCCTACGAGCAGTACTTC. Variable domain in full (rest from reference TRBV19 and TRBJ2-7): DGGITQSPKYLFRKEGQNVTLSCEQNLNHDAMYWYRQDPGQGLRLIYYSQIVNDFQKGDIAEGYSVSREKKESFPLTVTSAQKNPTAFYLCASSITGSSYEQYFGPGTRLTVT.

J is TRBJ2-1 and V is TRBV2, with TRBD2 identical over 12 bases. The length of the CDR3 is 15 residues. V dropped 3 bases and J dropped 4; count of bases not matched to a gene: 1. Germline V CDR1 and CDR2: SNHLY, FYNNEI. This chain's CDR3 is CASSDGLAGYNEQFF. The CDR3 nucleotides are TGTGCCAGCAGTGACGGACTAGCGGGGTACAATGAGCAGTTCTTC.

The chain is built from TRBV9 and TRBJ2-5; 16 bases are a match to TRBD2. The CDR3 is made up of 19 amino acids. V shed 3 bases, J shed 4 bases, and the junction held 12 bases outside the gene matches. Germline loops: CDR1 SGDLS, CDR2 YYNGEE. In DNA form, the CDR3 reads TGTGCCAGCAGCGCGACCGGGACTAGCGGGGGGGCCGGTCGAGAGACCCAGTACTTC. It translates to CASSATGTSGGAGRETQYF.

CDR3 DNA: TGTGCCAGCTCCATAGGGAACAGGGGTATTATTGAAAAACTGTTTTTT. Translation: CASSIGNRGIIEKLFF. The chain joins TRBV2 to TRBJ1-4; 7 bases fit TRBD1. This CDR3 contains 16 residues. From germline, CDR1 is SNHLY and CDR2 FYNNEI. Unmatched junction bases numbered 16, after V lost 8 bases and J lost 7 bases.

This clone was recorded a few times. The chain has TRBV4-2 and TRBJ1-5; 9 bases fit TRBD1. The CDR3 is 17 residues long. CDR1 is LGHNA, CDR2 YNFKEQ, per germline. Trimming removed 0 bases from V and 2 bases from J; junction bases left unmatched: 5. The CDR3 loop reads CASSQEHRDRGNQPQHF. CDR3 DNA: TGTGCCAGCAGCCAAGAACACCGGGACAGGGGCAATCAGCCCCAGCATTTT.

The V gene is TRBV15, the J gene TRBJ1-4, with 9 bases matching TRBD1. CDR1 is LNHNV, CDR2 YYDKDF, per germline (reference sequence). With V trimmed by 4 bases and J by 0 bases, 9 bases remained unmatched. This CDR3 has 18 residues. The CDR3 coding sequence is TGTGCCACCAGCACCTACGGCGGGACAGGGACAACTAATGAAAAACTGTTTTTT. It is translated as CATSTYGGTGTTNEKLFF.

This chain joins TRBV11-2 and TRBJ1-3, with D hard to call. Germline assignment: CDR1 SGHAT and CDR2 FQNNGV. The CDR3 contains 15 residues. V lost 4 bases, J lost 0 bases, and 10 bases lay in between. CDR3 sequence reads: CASSSLGLSGNTIYF. The CDR3, as DNA: TGTGCCAGCAGCTCCCTCGGACTCTCTGGAAACACCATATATTTT.

The chain has TRBV11-2 and TRBJ2-7, with 9 positions matching TRBD1. Per germline, CDR1 SGHAT and CDR2 FQNNGV. V shed 6 bases, J shed 3 bases, and the junction held 9 bases outside the gene matches. CDR3 size: 15 residues. The CDR3 DNA is TGTGCCAGCAGATCCCCCGGGACAGGGAACTACGAGCAGTACTTC. Encoded protein: CASRSPGTGNYEQYF. The complete variable domain, with remaining parts taken from reference TRBV11-2 and TRBJ2-7, reads EAGVAQSPRYKIIEKRQSVAFWCNPISGHATLYWYQQILGQGPKLLIQFQNNGVVDDSQLPKDRFSAERLKGVDSTLKIQPAKLEDSAVYLCASRSPGTGNYEQYFGPGTRLTVT.

CDR3 sequence: CAWSPTGDRPYF. DNA for the CDR3: TGTGCCTGGAGTCCCACAGGGGATCGTCCGTACTTC. This rearrangement joins TRBV30 to TRBJ2-7, with 7 bases fitting TRBD1. Germline V gene sequence: CDR1 GTSNPN, CDR2 SVGIG (reference sequence). V shed 2 bases and J 12 bases; nucleotides not matched to a gene: 10. CDR3 size: 12 residues.

This clone was observed a handful of times. J is TRBJ1-2 and V is TRBV9; tentatively, D is TRBD1 (5 bases). CDR1 and CDR2 (germline): SGDLS, YYNGEE. V lost 0 bases and J 3 bases, leaving 9 bases between the germline ends. CDR3 length: 14 residues. CDR3 in amino acids: CASSVASGDYGYTF. As DNA, the CDR3 is TGTGCCAGCAGCGTAGCCTCGGGGGACTATGGCTACACCTTC.

The V gene is TRBV27, the J gene TRBJ2-1, with D possibly matching TRBD1 (6 bases). Trimming stripped 3 bases from V and 4 bases from J, with 16 bases between. CDR3 length equals 16 residues. Germline V gene sequence: CDR1 MNHEY, CDR2 SMNVEV (reference sequence). CDR3 region: CASSFEQGPLYNEQFF. CDR3 bases: TGTGCCAGCAGTTTCGAACAGGGACCCTTATACAATGAGCAGTTCTTC.

This chain connects TRBV10-2 to TRBJ2-7; weak D call: TRBD2 (6 bases). Trimming removed 2 bases at V and 3 bases at J, with 26 bases between. In germline, CDR1 is WSHSY, CDR2 SAAADI. This CDR3 has 19 amino acids. The CDR3 DNA follows: TGCGCCAGCAGTGAGCCCCTCGGGAGTGGGGGTGCGGCGTTCTACGAGCAGTACTTC. This translates into CASSEPLGSGGAAFYEQYF.

The rearrangement joins TRBV18 to TRBJ1-2; maybe TRBD1 (5 bases). Germline CDR1 is KGHSH and CDR2 is LQKENI. This CDR3 spans 14 amino acids. Trimming pared 3 bases from V and 2 bases from J, leaving 10 bases between. CDR3 amino acids: CASSPQTANYGYTF. The DNA for the CDR3 is TGTGCCAGCTCACCGCAGACAGCGAACTATGGCTACACCTTC.

The chain carries TRBV6-1 and TRBJ2-7; tentative D call: TRBD1 (6 bases). V was cut by 6 bases and J by 0 bases, with 15 bases left in between. CDR1 is MNHNS, CDR2 SASEGT, per germline. The CDR3 extends over 15 amino acids. The CDR3 region is CASRTTGRSSYEQYF. The DNA of the CDR3 is TGTGCCAGCAGAACTACAGGGCGCAGCTCCTACGAGCAGTACTTC.

This chain joins TRBV9 and TRBJ2-1; D is ambiguous. Germline-derived CDR1 and CDR2 are SGDLS and YYNGEE. Trimming cost V 3 bases and J 7 bases, with 2 bases left between them. This CDR3 is built from 10 residues. CDR3 sequence (DNA): TGTGCCAGCAGCGGTAATGAGCAGTTCTTC. As protein: CASSGNEQFF.

The rearrangement links TRBV2 to TRBJ2-2; 7 nucleotides align to TRBD2. V shed 3 bases, J shed 5 bases, and the junction held 9 bases outside the gene matches. The CDR3 spans 16 residues. CDR1 is SNHLY and CDR2 is FYNNEI in the germline V gene. The CDR3 region is CASSDKWASGTGELFF. The CDR3 bases are TGTGCCAGCAGTGATAAGTGGGCTAGCGGAACCGGGGAGCTGTTTTTT.

This clone has just one count. The chain joins TRBV4-1 to TRBJ2-6; D is unresolved. The V gene lost 4 bases and the J gene lost 0 bases, with 13 bases spanning the gap. Per germline, CDR1 MGHRA and CDR2 YSYEKL. This CDR3 has 17 amino acids. The CDR3 DNA reads as TGCGCCAGCAGCCTTACAAGGGTGTTCTCTGGGGCCAACGTCCTGACTTTC. Encoded protein: CASSLTRVFSGANVLTF.